These 27 T cell receptor beta chains share one sample of origin, sequenced in a study of blood T cell repertoires in COVID-19. This table comes from immunoSEQ multiplex PCR, and its TCRdb copy is limited to in-frame clones, with some not included. Among 200,000 to 250,000 clones listed, just over 85% were seen once. Material: PBMCs or T cells enriched from blood (not recorded which). The receptors stem from a woman between 50 and 59 years old with acute COVID-19.

DNA for the CDR3: TGTGCCAGCAATCTTGCGGCCCCCTACGAGCAGTACTTC. This sequence encodes CASNLAAPYEQYF. The V gene is TRBV11-2, the J gene TRBJ2-7, with unresolved D. The V gene's germline CDR1 is SGHAT and CDR2 FQNNGV. This CDR3 contains 13 residues. The germline V and J ends were trimmed by 7 bases and 2 bases, with 12 bases remaining between them.

This clone appeared once. The gene calls are TRBV7-7 and TRBJ2-3, with no clear D. This CDR3 has 14 amino acids. V was trimmed by 5 bases and J by 0 bases, leaving 9 bases between them. The germline V gene encodes CDR1 SSHAT and CDR2 FNYEAQ (reference sequence). CDR3 DNA sequence: TGTGCCAGCAGCCCAGAAGTTAGCACAGATACGCAGTATTTT. Protein sequence: CASSPEVSTDTQYF. The whole variable domain, remainder taken from reference TRBV7-7 and TRBJ2-3, is GAGVSQSPRYKVTKRGQDVTLRCDPISSHATLYWYQQALGQGPEFLTYFNYEAQPDKSGLPSDRFSAERPEGSISTLTIQRTEQRDSAMYRCASSPEVSTDTQYFGPGTRLTVL.

This clone was found once. The chain recombines TRBV28 with TRBJ2-7; perhaps TRBD2 as D (5 bases). Germline CDR1 is MDHEN and CDR2 is SYDVKM. CDR3 length equals 13 residues. V dropped 3 bases and J dropped 1 base, with 7 bases sitting between them. As DNA, the CDR3 is TGTGCCAGCAGTTTGGAGGTTTCCTACGAGCAGTACTTC. Protein sequence: CASSLEVSYEQYF.

The J gene is TRBJ1-2, the V gene TRBV28; D remains ambiguous. Germline assignment: CDR1 MDHEN and CDR2 SYDVKM. V lost 3 bases to trimming and J lost 4 bases, with 12 bases between them. This CDR3 has 14 amino acids. The CDR3 DNA follows: TGTGCCAGCAGTTTCGGCGGTGCTGGCTATGGCTACACCTTC. Its protein is CASSFGGAGYGYTF.

The chain uses TRBV5-4 and TRBJ2-1, with TRBD2 matching over 12 bases. The CDR3 loop spans 16 amino acids. J gave up 6 bases and V 6 bases, and 10 bases lay outside the gene matches. Germline V CDR1 and CDR2: SGHNT, YYREEE (reference sequence). CDR3 in DNA: TGTGCCAGCACCACTCCTAGCGGGAGGGCCTCCAATGAGCAGTTCTTC. Translation: CASTTPSGRASNEQFF.

This clone was observed a single time. The V call is TRBV5-1, the J call TRBJ2-7; TRBD2 matches at 13 bases. From germline, CDR1 is SGHRS and CDR2 YFSETQ. The CDR3 runs to 18 residues. J was trimmed by 5 bases and V by 0 bases; bases with no gene match: 11. As DNA, the CDR3 is TGCGCCAGCAGCTTGGCCGGGACTAGCGGGATGGGTAGTAACGAGCAGTACTTC. This translates into CASSLAGTSGMGSNEQYF. Together with reference TRBV5-1 and TRBJ2-7, the CDR3 gives the full variable domain: KAGVTQTPRYLIKTRGQQVTLSCSPISGHRSVSWYQQTPGQGLQFLFEYFSETQRNKGNFPGRFSGRQFSNSRSEMNVSTLELGDSALYLCASSLAGTSGMGSNEQYFGPGTRLTVT.

This sequence joins TRBV4-1 and TRBJ2-7, with 9 bases matching TRBD1. With 3 bases clipped from V and 0 bases from J, the junction kept 3 bases outside the gene matches. Germline CDR1 MGHRA, CDR2 YSYEKL. CDR3 length: 15 residues. The CDR3 DNA sequence: TGCGCCAGCAGCCAGGGGACAGGGTCCTCCTACGAGCAGTACTTC. It specifies CASSQGTGSSYEQYF.

This chain connects TRBV5-6 to TRBJ1-4; D is unresolved. Trimming stripped 0 bases from V and 8 bases from J, with 11 bases between. The CDR3 has 14 amino acids. CDR1 is SGHDT and CDR2 is YYEEEE in the germline V gene. The CDR3 DNA reads as TGTGCCAGCAGCTTGGGACCGACTATGGAAAAACTGTTTTTT. Its protein product is CASSLGPTMEKLFF.

Concerning this clone itself: This specimen includes other DNA sequences encoding the same CDR3. The J gene is TRBJ2-5, the V gene TRBV29-1; 11 nucleotides match TRBD2. The germline CDR1 and CDR2 sequences are SQVTM and ANQGSEA. With 6 bases clipped from V and 5 bases from J, the junction kept 8 bases outside the gene matches. This CDR3 comprises 14 residues. Here the CDR3 reads CSVSGTSGTETQYF. The CDR3 DNA is TGCAGCGTGTCCGGGACTAGCGGTACGGAGACCCAGTACTTC.

The V and J genes are TRBV9 and TRBJ2-1; 11 nucleotides align to TRBD2. V shed 3 bases and J 3 bases; nucleotides not matched to a gene: 8. This CDR3 has 17 amino acids. Per germline, CDR1 SGDLS and CDR2 YYNGEE. The CDR3 loop is CASSARPGTSGYNEQFF. CDR3 coding DNA: TGTGCCAGCAGCGCCCGACCCGGGACTAGCGGCTACAATGAGCAGTTCTTC.

For the CDR3, the DNA is TGCAGCGTTCGGGGACCCGGGACAGGGGCCACTAACTATGGCTACACCTTC. Its translation: CSVRGPGTGATNYGYTF. J is TRBJ1-2 and V is TRBV29-1; 10 bases match TRBD1. Germline V gene sequence: CDR1 SQVTM, CDR2 ANQGSEA. CDR3 size: 17 residues. Trimming took 5 bases from V and 0 from J; bases not matched to a gene: 12.

The chain is built from TRBV21-1 and TRBJ1-2; the table's D call, TRBD1, was not checked against the DNA. TRBV21-1 is annotated as a pseudogene. CDR3 length: 16 residues. CDR3 sequence: CASSKLNYRVNYGYTF. DNA of the CDR3: TGTGCCAGCAGCAAACTGAATTACAGAGTTAACTATGGCTACACCTTC.

The chain couples TRBV3-1 (or the pseudogene TRBV3-2) to TRBJ2-7; D remains ambiguous. Trimming stripped 7 bases from V and 4 bases from J, with 11 bases between. The germline V gene encodes CDR1 LGHDT and CDR2 YNNKEL (reference sequence). The CDR3 spans 12 residues. The CDR3 DNA follows: TGTGCCAGCATGGCCAGTGGTTACGAGCAGTACTTC. Its translation: CASMASGYEQYF.

CDR3 sequence: CASSPGTGSFYGYTF. For the CDR3, the DNA is TGTGCCAGCAGCCCCGGGACAGGGTCTTTCTATGGCTACACCTTC. The gene calls are TRBV11-1 and TRBJ1-2; TRBD1 aligns across 9 bases. CDR3 size: 15 residues. The ends lost 5 bases at V and 4 bases at J; junction bases unmatched: 8. Germline CDR1 and CDR2: SGHAT and FQDESV (reference sequence). The whole variable domain, remainder taken from reference TRBV11-1 and TRBJ1-2, is EAEVAQSPRYKITEKSQAVAFWCDPISGHATLYWYRQILGQGPELLVQFQDESVVDDSQLPKDRFSAERLKGVDSTLKIQPAELGDSAMYLCASSPGTGSFYGYTFGSGTRLTVV.

This rearrangement joins TRBV6-5 to TRBJ1-1, with 8 bases that match TRBD1. V gave up 0 bases and J gave up 6 bases; unmatched junction bases: 9. This CDR3 has 16 amino acids. The germline gives CDR1 MNHEY, CDR2 SVGAGI. The CDR3 DNA is TGTGCCAGCAGTTACTCGCCCCTACAGGGGGACCCTGAAGCTTTCTTT. Translation: CASSYSPLQGDPEAFF.

This clone appeared once. The V call is TRBV5-1, the J call TRBJ2-1, with 13 nucleotides matching TRBD2. The CDR3 extends over 14 amino acids. Germline loops: CDR1 SGHRS, CDR2 YFSETQ. J was trimmed by 12 bases and V by 7 bases; bases with no gene match: 10. In DNA, the CDR3 is TGCGCCAGCGGACTAGCGGGAGTTCAAATGGGGCAGTTCTTC. Protein: CASGLAGVQMGQFF.

V usage is TRBV28 and J usage is TRBJ2-7; tentatively, D is TRBD1 (6 bases). The germline V and J ends were trimmed by 3 bases and 4 bases, with 13 bases remaining between them. The germline CDR1 and CDR2 sequences are MDHEN and SYDVKM. This CDR3 contains 14 residues. This CDR3 is CASSLAGARYEQYF. The CDR3 DNA is TGTGCCAGCAGTTTGGCAGGGGCCAGGTACGAGCAGTACTTC. Together with reference TRBV28 and TRBJ2-7, the CDR3 gives the full variable domain: DVKVTQSSRYLVKRTGEKVFLECVQDMDHENMFWYRQDPGLGLRLIYFSYDVKMKEKGDIPEGYSVSREKKERFSLILESASTNQTSMYLCASSLAGARYEQYFGPGTRLTVT.

The chain is built from TRBV11-2 and TRBJ1-4; a weak D match, TRBD1 (5 bases). V was clipped by 1 base and J by 3 bases, with 15 bases between them. CDR3 size: 17 residues. Germline CDR1 SGHAT, CDR2 FQNNGV. The CDR3 protein is CASSLGYTGGANEKLFF. In DNA, the CDR3 is TGTGCCAGCAGCTTAGGATATACCGGGGGGGCTAATGAAAAACTGTTTTTT.

The V gene is TRBV28, the J gene TRBJ2-5; maybe TRBD2 (5 bases). Trimming took off 3 bases at V and 5 bases at J, with 22 bases between the two ends. Germline assignment: CDR1 MDHEN and CDR2 SYDVKM. The CDR3 is 17 amino acids. CDR3 amino acids: CASSFRTYKGERETQYF. CDR3 bases: TGTGCCAGCAGTTTTCGTACTTATAAGGGAGAACGGGAGACCCAGTACTTC.

V usage is TRBV5-1 and J usage is TRBJ2-3; D is perhaps TRBD2 (6 bases). Germline V CDR1 and CDR2: SGHRS, YFSETQ. V lost 0 bases and J lost 0, with 17 bases in between. The CDR3 extends over 18 amino acids. The CDR3, as DNA: TGCGCCAGCAGCTTGGGGAGGGTGTCTCCCACTAGCACAGATACGCAGTATTTT. It codes for CASSLGRVSPTSTDTQYF.

The V and J genes are TRBV6-5 and TRBJ2-7, with 8 bases lining up with TRBD2. Germline V gene lookup returns CDR1 MNHEY and CDR2 SVGAGI. The trim removed 1 base at V and 3 bases at J, leaving 5 bases unmatched. This CDR3 comprises 15 residues. In nucleotides, the CDR3 is TGTGCCAGCAGTTACTACCTAGCGGGTAGCTACGAGCAGTACTTC. Translating it yields CASSYYLAGSYEQYF.

This clone came up many times. At the DNA level, this CDR3 is encoded by other sequences in the same sample as well. The J gene is TRBJ1-1, the V gene TRBV13; D ambiguous. The germline V gene has CDR1 PRHDT and CDR2 FYEKMQ (reference sequence). The ends were cut back, 3 bases at V and 4 bases at J, with 12 bases in the middle. CDR3 length: 14 residues. CDR3 loop: CASSFQGRGTEAFF. The CDR3 nucleotides are TGTGCCAGCAGCTTCCAAGGTCGGGGCACTGAAGCTTTCTTT.

The V gene is TRBV24-1, the J gene TRBJ1-1, with no clear D. Germline CDR1 KGHDR, CDR2 SFDVKD. Trimming cost V 4 bases and J 3 bases, with 5 bases left between them. The CDR3 runs to 12 residues. Here the CDR3 reads CATSDEYTEAFF. Written as DNA, the CDR3 is TGTGCCACCAGTGACGAGTACACTGAAGCTTTCTTT.

This chain joins TRBV28 and TRBJ2-7; a weak D match, TRBD1 (6 bases). The germline gives CDR1 MDHEN, CDR2 SYDVKM. The CDR3 spans 14 residues. V was cut by 8 bases and J by 3 bases, with 17 bases left in between. In nucleotides, the CDR3 is TGTGCCAGCCAGACTCAGGGGCAATTCTACGAGCAGTACTTC. It codes for CASQTQGQFYEQYF.

This clone was seen a few times. V is TRBV19 and J is TRBJ2-1; unclear D gene. The CDR3 has 15 residues. Germline V gene sequence: CDR1 LNHDA, CDR2 SQIVND (reference sequence). V was clipped by 6 bases and J by 0 bases, with 12 bases between them. The DNA of the CDR3 is TGTGCCAGTAGCATCAGTTTAAGCTCCTACAATGAGCAGTTCTTC. Translated: CASSISLSSYNEQFF.

This rearrangement joins TRBV3-1 (or the pseudogene TRBV3-2) to TRBJ1-1, with 12 bases matching TRBD1. With V trimmed by 4 bases and J by 2 bases, 8 bases remained unmatched. CDR3 length: 17 residues. The germline gives CDR1 LGHDT, CDR2 YNNKEL (reference sequence). The CDR3 loop is CASSRSGTGGLNTEAFF. The CDR3 DNA sequence: TGTGCCAGCAGCCGTTCGGGGACAGGGGGCCTAAACACTGAAGCTTTCTTT.

The rearrangement joins TRBV7-8 to TRBJ1-1; D is unresolved. The CDR3 has 13 amino acids. Trimming stripped 0 bases from V and 7 bases from J, with 9 bases between. CDR1 is SGHVS and CDR2 is FQNEAQ in the germline V gene. CDR3: CASSLAGTREAFF. The CDR3 DNA sequence: TGTGCCAGCAGCTTAGCTGGCACCCGTGAAGCTTTCTTT.